The 27 T cell receptor beta chains below were found in one sample sequenced in a study of T cells expressing NK-cell markers (dated by TCRdb to 2020 to 2022). Library preparation was by 5' RACE. Sequencing relied on an Illumina HiSeq 2000. TCRdb reanalyzed the reads, keeping one entry per CDR3 protein sequence and omitting DNA. The sample's table covers roughly 430,000 distinct CDR3 sequences. The top ten constitute 6% to 9.5% of the sample. The sample was blood T cells: a sorted CD56 or NKG2C T cell subset, CD4+ or CD8+ T cells, or bulk PBMC T cells (not recorded which). The receptors shown here come from a woman between 18 and 69 years old in good health.

V gene TRBV2 combines with J gene TRBJ2-5; TCRdb lists TRBD1, though no DNA is available to test this call. Germline V gives CDR1 SNHLY, CDR2 FYNNEI. The CDR3 sequence is 14 residues long. The CDR3 spells CASNLNRGQETQYF.

This chain joins TRBV12-3 or TRBV12-4 and TRBJ1-1. The CDR3 sequence is 12 residues long. CDR3 loop: CASIGRSTEAFF.

The chain employs TRBV4-3 and TRBJ2-7; the TCRdb D gene call, TRBD1, has no DNA to confirm it. Germline V CDR1 and CDR2: LGHNA, YSLEER. The CDR3 has 16 residues. The CDR3 region is CASSQEVRDSSYEQYF.

The rearrangement links TRBV20-1 to TRBJ1-3. The CDR3 length is 14 residues. From germline, CDR1 is DFQATT and CDR2 SNEGSKA (reference sequence). The CDR3 loop is CSARDAHSGNTIYF.

V and J are TRBV14 and TRBJ2-1. The CDR3 length is 17 residues. CDR1 SGHDN and CDR2 FVKESK come from the germline V gene. The CDR3 protein is CASSPGSWRSTYNEQFF. Combining the CDR3 with reference TRBV14 and TRBJ2-1 gives the whole variable domain EAGVTQFPSHSVIEKGQTVTLRCDPISGHDNLYWYRRVMGKEIKFLLHFVKESKQDESGMPNNRFLAERTGGTYSTLKVQPAELEDSGVYFCASSPGSWRSTYNEQFFGPGTRLTVL.

This chain joins TRBV12-3 or TRBV12-4 and TRBJ2-3; TCRdb names TRBD1, which stays unverified in the absence of DNA. The CDR3 runs 14 residues. CDR3 region: CASTPHRGTDTQYF.

The rearrangement joins TRBV15 to TRBJ2-5; as DNA is missing, the TRBD1 call by TCRdb cannot be tested. The V gene's germline CDR1 is LNHNV and CDR2 YYDKDF (reference sequence). This CDR3 spans 14 amino acids. The CDR3: CATSRGALEETQYF.

The chain is built from TRBV29-1 and TRBJ2-7; TCRdb proposes TRBD2, but this gene call is untestable without DNA. This CDR3 is 15 amino acids long. Germline CDR1 is SQVTM and CDR2 is ANQGSEA. This CDR3 is CSVESLAGGAYEQYF.

The genes are TRBV20-1 and TRBJ2-3; TCRdb picks TRBD2, but there is no DNA to check that call. There are 17 residues in the CDR3. Germline V lookup: CDR1 DFQATT, CDR2 SNEGSKA (reference sequence). The CDR3 loop is CSASGEIAENPPDTQYF.

The genes are TRBV7-8 and TRBJ2-2; TCRdb reports TRBD2, a call that lacks DNA to check it against. The V gene's germline CDR1 is SGHVS and CDR2 FQNEAQ. The CDR3 totals 14 residues. The CDR3 is CASSSSGITGELFF.

The V call is TRBV7-2, the J call TRBJ2-7. There are 14 residues in the CDR3. The germline gives CDR1 SGHTA, CDR2 FQGNSA. CDR3 sequence: CASSLQVATYEQYF.

The chain links TRBV28 to TRBJ2-3; TCRdb lists TRBD1, though no DNA is available to test this call. The CDR3 runs 13 residues. Germline V gene data show CDR1 as MDHEN and CDR2 as SYDVKM. The CDR3 sequence is CASSLPPQDTQYF.

The genes are TRBV4-3 and TRBJ2-3; TCRdb reports TRBD2, a call that lacks DNA to check it against. CDR3 length: 15 amino acids. Per the germline V gene, CDR1 is LGHNA and CDR2 is YSLEER. CDR3 residues: CASSREGWDTDTQYF.

This chain links TRBV10-3 with TRBJ2-3; with no DNA, the TCRdb D assignment of TRBD1 cannot be verified. CDR1 and CDR2 (germline): ENHRY, SYGVKD. The CDR3 runs to 14 residues. The CDR3 reads CAISVGQDSDTQYF.

V and J are TRBV6-6 and TRBJ1-2. The CDR3 contains 13 residues. Germline V CDR1 and CDR2: MNHNY, SVGAGI (reference sequence). CDR3 sequence: CASRITESYGYTF.

The CDR3 loop reads CASSPLVGEENSPLHF. This chain connects TRBV18 to TRBJ1-6; there is no DNA to check the TCRdb D call of TRBD1. The CDR3 consists of 16 residues. CDR1 is KGHSH, CDR2 LQKENI, per germline. Full variable domain (rest looked up from reference TRBV18 and TRBJ1-6): NAGVMQNPRHLVRRRGQEARLRCSPMKGHSHVYWYRQLPEEGLKFMVYLQKENIIDESGMPKERFSAEFPKEGPSILRIQQVVRGDSAAYFCASSPLVGEENSPLHFGNGTRLTVT.

V gene TRBV11-2 combines with J gene TRBJ2-3; there is no DNA to check the TCRdb D call of TRBD1. Germline V gene sequence: CDR1 SGHAT, CDR2 FQNNGV. This CDR3 is built from 14 residues. The CDR3 here is CASGLSGGSDTQYF. The full variable domain, completed using reference TRBV11-2 and TRBJ2-3, is EAGVAQSPRYKIIEKRQSVAFWCNPISGHATLYWYQQILGQGPKLLIQFQNNGVVDDSQLPKDRFSAERLKGVDSTLKIQPAKLEDSAVYLCASGLSGGSDTQYFGPGTRLTVL.

This chain connects TRBV12-3 or TRBV12-4 to TRBJ2-3; TCRdb selects TRBD1, and the lack of DNA leaves this call unchecked. CDR3 size: 14 residues. CDR3: CATPLGRGVDTQYF.

The rearrangement joins TRBV10-2 to TRBJ2-5; TCRdb gives TRBD2 as the D gene, but with no DNA this cannot be confirmed. The CDR3 is made up of 14 amino acids. The germline V gene has CDR1 WSHSY and CDR2 SAAADI. CDR3 residues: CASSVGLDPRTQYF.

The genes are TRBV29-1 and TRBJ2-7; without DNA, the TCRdb call of TRBD2 cannot be checked. The germline V gene has CDR1 SQVTM and CDR2 ANQGSEA. This CDR3 contains 19 residues. CDR3 sequence: CSVYFGHGLAGEPFDEQYF.

The chain recombines TRBV7-3 with TRBJ2-3; the TRBD2 assignment by TCRdb is unverifiable without DNA. This CDR3 contains 16 residues. The germline gives CDR1 SGHTA, CDR2 FQGTGA. CDR3 residues: CASSLTLVAGEDTQYF.

This chain uses TRBV7-2 with TRBJ2-6. There are 15 residues in the CDR3. Germline V gene data show CDR1 as SGHTA and CDR2 as FQGNSA. CDR3 protein: CASSLTRSGANVLTF.

V and J are TRBV29-1 and TRBJ2-2; with no DNA, the TCRdb D assignment of TRBD1 cannot be verified. The CDR3 is 14 amino acids. CDR1 is SQVTM, CDR2 ANQGSEA, per germline. This chain's CDR3 is CSVVLQGSTGELFF.

The rearrangement joins TRBV12-3 or TRBV12-4 to TRBJ2-5; TCRdb picks TRBD1, but there is no DNA to check that call. The CDR3 spans 16 residues. CDR3: CASTVAGTDFQETQYF.

The rearrangement uses TRBV7-2 and TRBJ1-3. The CDR3 contains 14 residues. CDR1 is SGHTA and CDR2 is FQGNSA in the germline V gene. The CDR3 sequence is CASSLGGGGDTIYF.

This chain links TRBV20-1 with TRBJ2-1; TCRdb selects TRBD2, and the lack of DNA leaves this call unchecked. CDR1 is DFQATT and CDR2 is SNEGSKA in the germline V gene (reference sequence). The CDR3 runs to 14 residues. CDR3 residues: CSARDAASFHEQFF.

The rearrangement uses TRBV2 and TRBJ2-5; the TCRdb call, TRBD2, lacks DNA for checking. The CDR3 is 16 amino acids. Germline V lookup: CDR1 SNHLY, CDR2 FYNNEI. The CDR3 loop is CASSEGAGGAWETQYF.